Given below is one TCR beta chain in context. Its antigen is still unknown. Base-call qualities are not available, and no considerably larger clone is one nucleotide away. These data originate in a study of T cell responses to AZD1222 COVID-19 vaccine (dated by TCRdb to the early 2020s). For the study in its entirety: AZD1222 recipients given second doses at about 4 weeks or at about 12 weeks were pooled, since spike-specific TCR depth and breadth were not found to differ between the two schedules. Trial participants were enrolled by age into 18-55, 56-69 and 70-plus year subgroups, with around 150, 28 and 57 TCR-sequenced participants respectively. A total of over 230 trial participants underwent TCR sequencing, of whom more than 200 had received two doses of AZD1222 and around 26 had received two doses of the MenACWY control vaccine. Study-wide conclusions, independent of this receptor: In the small 56-69-year group, the increase in depth fell short of significance, most likely because of low power. Conclusions about previously exposed vaccinees are limited because only five to seven AZD1222 recipients were SARS-CoV-2 seropositive at baseline. After two AZD1222 doses, both the breadth and the depth of spike-specific TCRs were significantly higher than at day 0 and than in MenACWY recipients. Participants were mostly white British, with more females than males. The authors suggested clonal diversity may have been underestimated. CD4 TCRs associated with the vaccine covered the entire spike protein, and the dominant responses were in regions 160-218 and 743-854. Because no day 14 peak-response samples were available, the repertoires could be characterized only after the peak T cell response. Reportedly, close to half of the unique spike-specific TCRs recognized epitopes lying outside the regions that are mutated in the B.1.351 and B.1.1.7 variants.

Taken with the paper, the label for time point translates to: baseline before first vaccination. Vaccinee samples were obtained from the UK trials COV001 and COV002, which included a single-blind randomized controlled phase 2/3 trial of AZD1222 (ChAdOx1 nCoV-19) in healthy adults. For TCRbeta chain sequencing, PBMC samples were collected from trial participants at day 0 and at day 28 after the second dose. The CDR3 regions of human TCRbeta chains were subjected to immunosequencing. Processing in the source paper ran as follows. Repertoire TCRs were matched against a reference library of SARS-CoV-2-specific TCRs generated with the MIRA antigen-specificity platform. Breadth was defined as the fraction of unique TCRs that were SARS-CoV-2-associated, and depth was defined as the fraction of total T cells that were SARS-CoV-2-associated. Each spike-specific TCR was assigned to its reactive spike region and to a CD4 or CD8 class using the MIRA data. Log10-transformed breadth and depth values were compared by one-way ANOVA with Sidak's multiple comparisons tests. TCRdb obtained this table from immuneACCESS and retained in-frame rearrangements with V and J assigned. These tables miss some clones; where compared with another copy, unresolved V genes account for less than half of the shortfall, and the remainder is unexplained. V, J and clone size derive from that table, while D and trimming were established from the DNA sequence. The sample table records over 95,000 clones; 70% to 90% of these occur just once. The ten largest make up under 3.5% of the sample.

Taken from cysteine to phenylalanine, the CDR3 has 14 residues. Just CDR3 DNA is preserved here, 42 bases in frame from base 1. Unmatched junction bases come to 6, with V trimmed by 3 bases and J by 3 bases. CDR1 and CDR2 are drawn from the germline V gene: SGHRS, YFSETQ. The source of this sequence is an adult in good health. Source: peripheral blood, taken on day 0 of AZD1222 vaccination. The rearrangement combines TRBV5-1 with TRBJ2-7; TRBD1 matches 7 bases in the middle. The CDR3 amino acid sequence is: CASSSRQGRYEQYF. The DNA sequence is as follows: TGCGCCAGCAGCTCAAGACAGGGCCGCTACGAGCAGTACTTC.